The clone carrying this T cell receptor beta chain was recorded at least ten times. TCRdb re-called the RT-PCR reads through MiXCR, storing one row per CDR3 protein. Of about 570,000 distinct CDR3 sequences listed, around 10% are singletons. These data come from a study of response to subunit inactivated influenza vaccine. The sample was also linked to a second study, of T cells expressing NK-cell markers. As reported in that work: 5'RACE template switching built TCR beta cDNA with unique molecular identifiers. Cells sorted as CD3+CD56+NKG2C+, CD3+CD56+NKG2C- and CD3+CD56-NKG2C+ T cells supplied the TCR beta repertoires. There were a handful of donors in whom these clonotypes also led the CD3+CD56-NKG2C+ fraction. The study did not resolve the HCMV specificity of expanded NKG2C+ T cell clones.

This receptor was identified in a man aged 50 to 60 who received an inactivated influenza vaccine. The starting material was PBMCs from blood, obtained on the day of vaccination.

The CDR3 reads CASSSLTYFYEQYF. The DNA of the CDR3 is TGTGCCAGCAGTTCTTTGACATACTTCTACGAGCAGTACTTC. This chain uses TRBV12-3 or TRBV12-4 with TRBJ2-7; the D is unclear. The V and J ends lost 4 bases and 3 bases respectively, with 13 bases between them. There are 14 residues in the CDR3.